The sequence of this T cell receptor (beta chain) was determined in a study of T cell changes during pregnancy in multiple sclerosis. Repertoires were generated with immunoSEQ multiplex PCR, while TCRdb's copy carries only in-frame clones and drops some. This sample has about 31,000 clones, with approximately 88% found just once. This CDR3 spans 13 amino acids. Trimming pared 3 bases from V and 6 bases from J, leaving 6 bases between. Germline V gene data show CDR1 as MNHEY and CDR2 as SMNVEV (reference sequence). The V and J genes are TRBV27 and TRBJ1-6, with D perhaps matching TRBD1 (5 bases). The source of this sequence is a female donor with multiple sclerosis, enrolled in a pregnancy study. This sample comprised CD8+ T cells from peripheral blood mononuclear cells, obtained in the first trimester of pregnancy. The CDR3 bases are TGTGCCAGCAGTTTCGACAGTAATTCACCCCTCCACTTT. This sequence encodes CASSFDSNSPLHF.